These 5 T cell receptor beta chains were all obtained from the same sample, sequenced in a study of tissue T cells after allogeneic stem cell transplantation. Measured with immunoSEQ multiplex PCR; TCRdb has only the in-frame clones, and not every one. The sample includes roughly 20,000 clones, roughly three quarters seen only once; the top ten take roughly 0.38%. The specimen was blood. The receptors stem from a female BALB/c mouse in good health. This mouse strain has H2-d as its MHC haplotype.

About this clone itself: Gene names denote mouse genes. The CDR3 protein is CASVKWGISDYTF. CDR3 bases read: TGTGCCAGCGTTAAGTGGGGGATCTCCGACTACACC. The chain recombines TRBV4 with TRBJ1-2; maybe TRBD1 (5 bases). From the germline J gene comes the end of the CDR3, since the read stops 1 residue before it. Germline V CDR1 and CDR2: LGHDT, YNNKQL (reference sequence). The CDR3 runs 13 residues. V lost 8 bases and J lost 4, with 14 bases in between.

A remark on this clone: These gene names are mouse names. The CDR3 reads CASGDATGVAEQFF. Incomplete CDR3 DNA: TGTGCCAGCGGTGATGCGACAGGGGTGGCTGAGCAGTTC. The chain combines TRBV13-2 with TRBJ2-1; 8 bases are shared with TRBD1. The CDR3 goes on 1 residue after the read ends, and that part is filled in from the germline J gene. Germline V gives CDR1 NNHNN, CDR2 SYGAGS (reference sequence). J gave up 7 bases and V 0 bases, and 3 bases lay outside the gene matches. CDR3 length: 14 amino acids.

With regard to this clone: Mouse germline and gene names are used. The read ends 1 residue shy of where the CDR3 ends; the end is completed using the germline J gene. This sample also contains other DNA sequences that code for the same CDR3. The chain is built from TRBV29 and TRBJ2-3; tentative D call: TRBD1 (7 bases). Trimming cost V 5 bases and J 1 base, with 10 bases left between them. In germline, CDR1 is MSHET, CDR2 SYDVDS. The length of the CDR3 is 14 residues. CDR3 residues: CASSLRGRAETLYF. The sequenced part of the CDR3 DNA is TGTGCTAGCAGTCTGAGGGGGCGTGCAGAAACGCTGTAT.

In regard to this clone: Here the gene names and germline are mouse. The sequenced fragment ends 1 residue before the CDR3 boundary, so the rest is inferred from the germline J gene. At the DNA level, this CDR3 is encoded by other sequences in the same sample as well. This chain joins TRBV19 and TRBJ1-4; possible D gene TRBD1, 6 bases. Germline lookup yields CDR1 FNHDT and CDR2 SITEND (reference sequence). The V end was cut by 4 bases, the J end by 0 bases, with 7 bases between. The CDR3 runs to 14 residues. The covered CDR3 bases are TGTGCCAGCAGTCACAGGGTTTCCAACGAAAGATTATTT. Translated, it gives CASSHRVSNERLF. The whole CDR3 reads CASSHRVSNERLFF.

Details on this clone: Gene names are the mouse ones. The sequenced fragment ends 1 residue before the CDR3 boundary, so the rest is inferred from the germline J gene. V is TRBV2 and J is TRBJ1-1; no reliable D call. Trimming took off 0 bases at V and 0 bases at J, with 8 bases between the two ends. Germline assignment: CDR1 LGHNA and CDR2 YSYQKL. This CDR3 is built from 15 residues. CDR3 region: CASSQDFRSNTEVFF. The DNA read from the CDR3 is TGTGCCAGCAGCCAAGACTTCCGGTCAAACACAGAAGTCTTC.